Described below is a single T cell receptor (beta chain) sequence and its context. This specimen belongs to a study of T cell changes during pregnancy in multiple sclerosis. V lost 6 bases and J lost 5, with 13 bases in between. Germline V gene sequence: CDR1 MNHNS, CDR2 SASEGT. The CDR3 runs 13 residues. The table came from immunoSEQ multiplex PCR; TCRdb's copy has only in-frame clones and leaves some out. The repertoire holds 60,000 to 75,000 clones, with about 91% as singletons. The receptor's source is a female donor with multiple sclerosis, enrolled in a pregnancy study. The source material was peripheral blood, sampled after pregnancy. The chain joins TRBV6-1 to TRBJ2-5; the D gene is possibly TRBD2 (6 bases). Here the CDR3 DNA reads TGTGCCAGCAGGGAGGACTATTTGGAGACCCAGTACTTC. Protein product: CASREDYLETQYF.